This T cell receptor beta chain derives from a study of blood T cell repertoires in COVID-19. The protocol was immunoSEQ multiplex PCR, while the TCRdb copy is restricted to in-frame clones and leaves out a portion. The table lists 90,000 to 150,000 clones, approximately 80% of them singletons. The germline V gene encodes CDR1 LNHDA and CDR2 SQIVND (reference sequence). The CDR3 loop spans 14 amino acids. V was clipped by 6 bases and J by 2 bases; unmatched bases: 4. The sample taken for sequencing was peripheral blood. The rearrangement links TRBV19 to TRBJ1-2, with 9 bases fitting TRBD1. This receptor was obtained from a woman older than 75 with acute or convalescent COVID-19. The CDR3 region has the DNA TGTGCCAGTAGACCGGGACAGGGAAACTATGGCTACACCTTC. Its translation is CASRPGQGNYGYTF.